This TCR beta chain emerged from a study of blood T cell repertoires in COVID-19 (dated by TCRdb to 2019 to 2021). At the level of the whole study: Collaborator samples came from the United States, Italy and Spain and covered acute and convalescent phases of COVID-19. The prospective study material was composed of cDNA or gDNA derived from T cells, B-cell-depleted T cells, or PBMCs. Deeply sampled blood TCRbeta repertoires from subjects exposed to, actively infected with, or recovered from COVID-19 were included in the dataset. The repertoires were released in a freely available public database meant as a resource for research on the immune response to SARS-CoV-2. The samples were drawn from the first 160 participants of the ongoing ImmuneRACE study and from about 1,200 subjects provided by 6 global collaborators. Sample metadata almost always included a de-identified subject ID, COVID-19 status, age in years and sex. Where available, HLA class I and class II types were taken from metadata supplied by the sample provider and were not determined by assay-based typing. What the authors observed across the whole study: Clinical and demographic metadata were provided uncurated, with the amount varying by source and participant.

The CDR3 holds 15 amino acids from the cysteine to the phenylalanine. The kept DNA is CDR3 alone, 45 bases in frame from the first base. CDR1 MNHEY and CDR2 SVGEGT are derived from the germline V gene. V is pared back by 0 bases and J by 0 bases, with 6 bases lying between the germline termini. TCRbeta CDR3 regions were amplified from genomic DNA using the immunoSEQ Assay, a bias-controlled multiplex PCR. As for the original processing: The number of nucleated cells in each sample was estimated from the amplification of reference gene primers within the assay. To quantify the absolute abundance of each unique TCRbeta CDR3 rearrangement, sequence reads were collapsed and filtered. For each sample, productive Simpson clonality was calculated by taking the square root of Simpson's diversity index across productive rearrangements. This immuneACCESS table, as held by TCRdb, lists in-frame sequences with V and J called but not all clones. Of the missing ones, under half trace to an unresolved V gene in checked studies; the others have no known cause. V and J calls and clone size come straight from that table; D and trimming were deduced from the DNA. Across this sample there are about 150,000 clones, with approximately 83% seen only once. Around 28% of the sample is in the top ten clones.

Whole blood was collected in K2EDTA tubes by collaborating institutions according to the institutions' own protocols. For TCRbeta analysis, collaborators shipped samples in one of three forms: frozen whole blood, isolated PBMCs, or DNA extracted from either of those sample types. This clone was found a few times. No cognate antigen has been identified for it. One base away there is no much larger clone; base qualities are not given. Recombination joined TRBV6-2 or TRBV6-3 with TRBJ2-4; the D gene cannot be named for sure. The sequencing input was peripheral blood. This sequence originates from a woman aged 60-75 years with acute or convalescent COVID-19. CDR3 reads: CASSYSSVAKNIQYF. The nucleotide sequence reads TGTGCCAGCAGTTACTCTTCTGTAGCCAAAAACATTCAGTACTTC.